The present T cell receptor beta chain was sequenced within a study of technical replicates of blood from four donors. The repertoire was sequenced with immunoSEQ multiplex PCR; TCRdb's copy has only in-frame clones and lacks some. The data show about 12,000 clones, with about 94% seen just once and about 7.1% held by the top ten. Germline CDR1 SGHAT, CDR2 FQNNGV. This CDR3 region has 14 residues. V lost 4 bases and J 6 bases, leaving 15 bases between the germline ends. Sequencing input: PBMCs. The chain carries TRBV11-2 and TRBJ1-1, with a weak D call TRBD1 (5 bases). The receptor was isolated from a human donor in good health. This CDR3 reads CASSSGWGGAEAFF. The CDR3 DNA reads TGTGCCAGCAGCTCTGGGTGGGGGGGAGCTGAAGCTTTCTTT.